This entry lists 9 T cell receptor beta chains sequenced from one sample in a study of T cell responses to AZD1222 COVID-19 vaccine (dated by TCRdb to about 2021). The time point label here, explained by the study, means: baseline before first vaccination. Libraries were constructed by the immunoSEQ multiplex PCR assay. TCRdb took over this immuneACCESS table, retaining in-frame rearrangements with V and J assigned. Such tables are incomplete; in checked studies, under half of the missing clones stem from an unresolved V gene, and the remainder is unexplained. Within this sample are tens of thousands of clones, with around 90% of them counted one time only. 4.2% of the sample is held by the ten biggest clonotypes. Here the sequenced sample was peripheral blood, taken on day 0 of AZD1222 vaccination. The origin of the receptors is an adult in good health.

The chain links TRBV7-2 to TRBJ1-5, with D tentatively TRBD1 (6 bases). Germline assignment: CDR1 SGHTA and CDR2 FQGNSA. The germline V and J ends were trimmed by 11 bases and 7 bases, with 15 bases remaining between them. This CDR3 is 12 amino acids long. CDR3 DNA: TGTGCCTCTAGTGGAGGGGGGCAGCCCCAGCATTTT. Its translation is CASSGGGQPQHF.

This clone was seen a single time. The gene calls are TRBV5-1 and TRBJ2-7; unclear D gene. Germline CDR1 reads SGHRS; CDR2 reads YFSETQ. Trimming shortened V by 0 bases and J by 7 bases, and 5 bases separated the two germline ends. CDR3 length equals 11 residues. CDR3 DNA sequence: TGCGCCAGCAGCTTGGATGGGGAGCAGTACTTC. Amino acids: CASSLDGEQYF. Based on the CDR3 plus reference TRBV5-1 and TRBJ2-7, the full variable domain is KAGVTQTPRYLIKTRGQQVTLSCSPISGHRSVSWYQQTPGQGLQFLFEYFSETQRNKGNFPGRFSGRQFSNSRSEMNVSTLELGDSALYLCASSLDGEQYFGPGTRLTVT.

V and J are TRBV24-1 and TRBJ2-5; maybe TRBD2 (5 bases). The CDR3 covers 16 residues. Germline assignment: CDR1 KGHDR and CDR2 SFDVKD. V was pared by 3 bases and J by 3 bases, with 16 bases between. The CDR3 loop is CATSDGLDGEKETQYF. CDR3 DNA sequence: TGTGCCACCAGTGATGGTCTGGACGGGGAAAAAGAGACCCAGTACTTC.

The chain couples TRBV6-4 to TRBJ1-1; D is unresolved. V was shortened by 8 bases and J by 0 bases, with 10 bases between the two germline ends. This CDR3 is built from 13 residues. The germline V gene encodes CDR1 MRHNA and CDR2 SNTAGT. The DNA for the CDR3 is TGTGCCAGCTCCACAGCTGTGAACACTGAAGCTTTCTTT. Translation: CASSTAVNTEAFF.

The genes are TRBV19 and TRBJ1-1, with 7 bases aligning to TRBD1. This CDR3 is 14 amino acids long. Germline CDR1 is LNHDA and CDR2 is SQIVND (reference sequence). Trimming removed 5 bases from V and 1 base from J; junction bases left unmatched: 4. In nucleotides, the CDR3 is TGTGCCAGTAGTTCACGACAGGGGAACACTGAAGCTTTCTTT. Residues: CASSSRQGNTEAFF.

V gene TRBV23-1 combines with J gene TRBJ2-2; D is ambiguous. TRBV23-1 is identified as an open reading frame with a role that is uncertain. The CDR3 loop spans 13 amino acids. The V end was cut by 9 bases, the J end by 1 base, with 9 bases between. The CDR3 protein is CASLWGNTGELFF. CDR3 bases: TGCGCCAGTCTCTGGGGGAACACCGGGGAGCTGTTTTTT.

CDR3 coding DNA: TGTGCCAGCAGCTTAGGGCTAGCGGGAGCAGATACGCAGTATTTT. Amino acids: CASSLGLAGADTQYF. V is TRBV7-3 and J is TRBJ2-3, with TRBD2 matching over 10 bases. CDR3 length: 15 amino acids. CDR1 and CDR2 from the germline V gene are SGHTA and FQGTGA. With 2 bases clipped from V and 4 bases from J, the junction kept 3 bases outside the gene matches.

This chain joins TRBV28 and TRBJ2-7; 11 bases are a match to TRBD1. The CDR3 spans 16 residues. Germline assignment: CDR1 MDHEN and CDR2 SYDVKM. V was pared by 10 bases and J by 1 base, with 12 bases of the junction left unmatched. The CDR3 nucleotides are TGTGCCACCAAGGGACAGGGGGAGACGGGGTCCTACGAGCAGTACTTC. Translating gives CATKGQGETGSYEQYF.

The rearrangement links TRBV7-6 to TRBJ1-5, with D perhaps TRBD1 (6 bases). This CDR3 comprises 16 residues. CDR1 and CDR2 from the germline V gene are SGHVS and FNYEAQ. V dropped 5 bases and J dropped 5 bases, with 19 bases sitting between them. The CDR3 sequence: CASSVGTSEEDQPQHF. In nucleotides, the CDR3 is TGTGCCAGCAGCGTAGGGACATCGGAAGAAGATCAGCCCCAGCATTTT.